This TCR beta chain emerged from a study of Graves' ophthalmopathy and Graves' hyperthyroidism. Study results and limitations: Discrimination between ophthalmopathy and stable hyperthyroidism by a 13-signature model showed nearly 90% sensitivity and almost 83% specificity.

This clonotype was observed many times. As yet, its antigen is unknown. The authors amplified TCR beta CDR3 regions, and they did so from RNA transcripts for repertoire sequencing. An opening RT-PCR round employed HTBI primers and preceded a second-round multiplex PCR. TCRdb passed the multiplex PCR reads through MiXCR, listing each CDR3 protein once. The table has around 1,000,000 distinct CDR3 sequences, less than 45% seen once. Deletions cut 0 bases from V and 11 bases from J, with 8 bases between. Looked up from germline, CDR1 is ENHRY and CDR2 is SYGVKD. The CDR3 has 13 amino acids. The TCR originated in an adult man with Graves' hyperthyroidism. The V and J genes are TRBV10-3 and TRBJ1-6; D is possibly TRBD1 (6 bases). The sample consisted of peripheral blood or thyroid tissue (not recorded which). This chain's CDR3 is CAISESGTPPLHF. Written as DNA, the CDR3 is TGTGCCATCAGTGAGTCGGGGACACCACCCCTCCACTTT.